One and the same sample provided the 14 T cell receptor beta chains below, sequenced in a study of shared clonotypes between healthy human individuals. Sequenced by immunoSEQ multiplex PCR; TCRdb stores in-frame clones only, minus some. There are 800,000 to 1,200,000 clones in the sample; around three quarters occur only once, and about 0.52% lies in the top ten. The source material was memory CD4+ T cells from PBMCs. Described subset: CD45RA-negative fraction. The receptors come from a man aged 18 to 30 in good health. Some clones in this sample may be carry-over from other donors' samples.

The chain is built from TRBV27 and TRBJ2-3; 9 nucleotides align to TRBD2. From germline, CDR1 is MNHEY and CDR2 SMNVEV (reference sequence). V lost 5 bases to trimming and J lost 7 bases; unmatched junction nucleotides: 7. The CDR3 is made up of 14 amino acids. The CDR3 is CASSQTGTSNTQYF. CDR3 coding DNA: TGTGCCAGCAGTCAAACCGGGACTAGCAATACGCAGTATTTT.

The chain joins TRBV11-2 to TRBJ1-2, with D hard to call. Germline CDR1 SGHAT, CDR2 FQNNGV. The length of the CDR3 is 12 residues. Trimming took 5 bases from V and 6 from J, leaving 10 bases between them. The CDR3 reads CASSRGGNGYTF. In DNA, the CDR3 is TGTGCCAGCAGCCGGGGAGGGAATGGCTACACCTTC.

The chain couples TRBV2 to TRBJ1-4; 7 bases fit TRBD1. The CDR3 sequence is 16 residues long. Germline trimming cut 7 bases from V and 6 bases from J; bases unmatched to any gene: 14. Germline V gives CDR1 SNHLY, CDR2 FYNNEI. CDR3 nucleotides: TGTGCCAGCAAGTGGACCCGACAGGGCCGGTATGAAAAACTGTTTTTT. Translation gives CASKWTRQGRYEKLFF.

Comments on this clone: This likely stems from a read error, as it lies one base from a far larger clone. At the DNA level, this CDR3 is encoded by other sequences in the same sample as well. The V call is TRBV28, the J call TRBJ2-7; TRBD2 matches 7 bases. The germline CDR1 and CDR2 sequences are MDHEN and SYDVKM. The CDR3 has 13 amino acids. This CDR3 reads CASSSTSSYEQYF. CDR3 in DNA: TGTGCCAGCAGTTCGACTAGCTCCTACGAACAGTACTTC.

V gene TRBV5-1 combines with J gene TRBJ2-3, with D unclear. CDR3 length equals 17 residues. The germline CDR1 and CDR2 sequences are SGHRS and YFSETQ. Trimming shortened V by 3 bases and J by 1 base, and 18 bases separated the two germline ends. The CDR3 loop is CASSSTPISAGTDTQYF. The CDR3 nucleotides are TGCGCCAGCAGCTCCACCCCCATAAGCGCGGGCACAGATACGCAGTATTTT.

The chain couples TRBV5-1 to TRBJ2-3; TRBD1 or TRBD2 may be the D gene (5 bases each). This CDR3 has 15 residues. The V and J ends lost 5 bases and 0 bases respectively, with 13 bases between them. Per the germline V gene, CDR1 is SGHRS and CDR2 is YFSETQ. As DNA, the CDR3 is TGCGCCAGCAGGCTGGGGGACGTTAGCACAGATACGCAGTATTTT. It specifies CASRLGDVSTDTQYF.

The V gene is TRBV29-1, the J gene TRBJ2-1, with D unresolved. The CDR3 has 13 residues. Germline-derived CDR1 and CDR2 are SQVTM and ANQGSEA. Trimming took 7 bases from V and 0 from J, leaving 10 bases between them. The CDR3 coding sequence is TGCAGCGCTAGATGGAGCTCCTACAATGAGCAGTTCTTC. Encoded protein: CSARWSSYNEQFF.

CDR3 DNA sequence: TGCGCCAGCAGCCAAAAGCGGGAGGCCTCAGGGGATGAGCAGTTCTTC. The encoded protein is CASSQKREASGDEQFF. The rearrangement links TRBV4-1 to TRBJ2-1, with 9 nucleotides matching TRBD2. Per germline, CDR1 MGHRA and CDR2 YSYEKL. The CDR3 has 16 amino acids. The junction had 10 bases not matched to a gene; V was cut back by 2 bases and J by 8 bases.

V and J are TRBV6-1 and TRBJ1-5, with a possible D match to TRBD1 (5 bases). CDR3 length equals 13 residues. Looked up from germline, CDR1 is MNHNS and CDR2 is SASEGT. V was trimmed by 5 bases and J by 5 bases, leaving 10 bases between them. CDR3 DNA sequence: TGTGCCAGCAGTCCGGGACGTTATCAGCCCCAGCATTTT. It yields the protein CASSPGRYQPQHF.

The genes are TRBV7-9 and TRBJ2-7, with 8 bases matching TRBD1. This CDR3 comprises 15 residues. Unmatched junction bases numbered 7, after V lost 4 bases and J lost 2 bases. Germline CDR1 SEHNR, CDR2 FQNEAQ (reference sequence). CDR3 in amino acids: CASSSTWDRPYEQYF. CDR3 nucleotides: TGTGCCAGCAGCTCAACATGGGACAGGCCCTACGAGCAGTACTTC.

This clone was recorded a few times. The chain combines TRBV7-2 with TRBJ2-1; 12 positions agree with TRBD2. The CDR3 sequence is 19 residues long. Germline V gene sequence: CDR1 SGHTA, CDR2 FQGNSA. With V trimmed by 7 bases and J by 0 bases, 13 bases remained unmatched. The DNA of the CDR3 is TGTGCCAGCACATTTTTCCCGACTAGCGGGGGATACTCCTACAATGAGCAGTTCTTC. Translating it yields CASTFFPTSGGYSYNEQFF.

The chain joins TRBV4-2 to TRBJ2-1; maybe TRBD2 (6 bases). Between the trimmed V and J ends, which lost 1 base and 4 bases, there was a span of 11 bases. Germline-derived CDR1 and CDR2 are LGHNA and YNFKEQ. CDR3 length: 15 amino acids. The chain's CDR3 is CASSQGGDSYNEQFF. As DNA, the CDR3 is TGTGCCAGCAGCCAAGGGGGGGACTCATACAATGAGCAGTTCTTC.

The rearrangement joins TRBV10-3 to TRBJ2-7; no definite D call. The germline V gene has CDR1 ENHRY and CDR2 SYGVKD. CDR3 length: 12 amino acids. V lost 4 bases, J lost 1 base, and 5 bases lay in between. CDR3 protein: CAISAGSYEQYF. The CDR3 nucleotides read TGTGCCATCAGTGCCGGATCCTACGAGCAGTACTTC.

This clone has just a few counts. The V and J genes are TRBV4-1 and TRBJ2-7, with D perhaps matching TRBD2 (5 bases). The CDR3 sequence is 16 residues long. V lost 1 base, J lost 0 bases, and 13 bases lay in between. Germline values: CDR1 MGHRA, CDR2 YSYEKL. Here the CDR3 reads CASSQGRADSSYEQYF. CDR3 DNA sequence: TGCGCCAGCAGCCAAGGGAGAGCGGACTCCTCCTACGAGCAGTACTTC.